The 32 T cell receptor beta chains reported below all come from one sample, sequenced in a study of CD8+ T cells in alopecia areata. Treatment here: oral pan-JAK inhibitor, 5-10 mg twice daily. RNA extraction and reverse transcription yielded cDNA as sequencing template. Profiled with immunoSEQ multiplex PCR; TCRdb holds only in-frame clones, not every one. The sample shows some 99,000 clones, about 64% of them seen only once. The starting material was CD8+ T cells sorted from blood, obtained at week 4, from a patient treated with tofacitinib. All receptors come from a human donor with alopecia areata.

This clone was observed a handful of times. The rearrangement links TRBV20-1 to TRBJ2-5; unclear D gene. The germline CDR1 and CDR2 sequences are DFQATT and SNEGSKA (reference sequence). CDR3 length: 9 amino acids. Deletions cut 4 bases from V and 8 bases from J, with 5 bases between. Here the CDR3 DNA reads TGCAGTGCTATTTGTACCCAGTACTTC. It is translated as CSAICTQYF.

This clone has a single count. V usage is TRBV4-3 and J usage is TRBJ1-6; D gene uncertain. Germline values: CDR1 LGHNA, CDR2 YSLEER. Trimming removed 0 bases at V and 10 bases at J, with 7 bases between. This CDR3 spans 13 amino acids. The CDR3 reads CASSQEAGSPLHF. The DNA of the CDR3 is TGCGCCAGCAGCCAAGAGGCCGGGTCACCCCTCCACTTT.

A few counts support this clone. J is TRBJ1-2 and V is TRBV4-3; tentative D call: TRBD1 (5 bases). Germline loops: CDR1 LGHNA, CDR2 YSLEER. This CDR3 has 15 residues. V lost 1 base, J lost 4 bases, and 13 bases lay in between. The CDR3 loop is CASSQVDSQLYGYTF. The CDR3 nucleotides read TGCGCCAGCAGCCAAGTTGACAGTCAACTCTATGGCTACACCTTC.

The chain uses TRBV4-1 and TRBJ2-1; D not certain. From germline, CDR1 is MGHRA and CDR2 YSYEKL. This CDR3 has 13 amino acids. V lost 5 bases, J lost 4 bases, and 9 bases lay in between. The CDR3 nucleotides are TGCGCCAGCAGCGTGGACGCTTACAATGAGCAGTTCTTC. As protein: CASSVDAYNEQFF.

The V gene is TRBV30, the J gene TRBJ2-7, with TRBD1 matching 9 bases. Germline-derived CDR1 and CDR2 are GTSNPN and SVGIG (reference sequence). V trimming: 7 bases; J trimming: 4 bases; junction bases outside the gene matches: 11. The CDR3 has 14 amino acids. The DNA of the CDR3 is TGTGCCTCCGATACCGGGACAGGGCGTTACGAGCAGTACTTC. Amino acid sequence: CASDTGTGRYEQYF.

This clone was picked up one time. The chain links TRBV27 to TRBJ2-7; D may be TRBD1 or TRBD2 (5 bases each). The CDR3 spans 16 residues. V was pared by 6 bases and J by 5 bases, with 23 bases between. Germline V lookup: CDR1 MNHEY, CDR2 SMNVEV (reference sequence). The CDR3: CASSSSGQLNLHEQYF. The CDR3 DNA sequence: TGTGCCAGCAGCTCATCGGGGCAGTTGAACCTCCACGAGCAGTACTTC.

The chain employs TRBV9 and TRBJ1-2, with 9 bases identical to TRBD1. The CDR3 is 15 amino acids. With 4 bases clipped from V and 8 bases from J, the junction kept 12 bases outside the gene matches. Germline-derived CDR1 and CDR2 are SGDLS and YYNGEE. Written as DNA, the CDR3 is TGTGCCAGCAGCCTCGGACAGGGGACCTCTCGGGGCTACACCTTC. Translated: CASSLGQGTSRGYTF.

This clone has only a few counts. The rearrangement links TRBV6-5 to TRBJ1-2, with TRBD1 as a possible D gene (6 bases). The CDR3 extends over 16 amino acids. The germline V gene has CDR1 MNHEY and CDR2 SVGAGI. The V end lost 0 bases, the J end lost 1 base, and 12 bases lay between the germline ends. CDR3 sequence: CASSYSIQGSNYGYTF. CDR3 nucleotide sequence: TGTGCCAGCAGTTACTCGATACAGGGAAGTAACTATGGCTACACCTTC.

The chain has TRBV7-3 and TRBJ1-2, with D maybe TRBD1 (5 bases). The CDR3 spans 15 residues. Trimming left V 8 bases short and J 8 bases short, with 24 bases between. In germline, CDR1 is SGHTA, CDR2 FQGTGA. The CDR3: CASGIWDPQTVGYTF. DNA of the CDR3: TGTGCCAGCGGAATTTGGGACCCACAGACCGTAGGCTACACCTTC.

The chain employs TRBV29-1 and TRBJ2-3, with D unclear. There are 12 residues in the CDR3. Germline-derived CDR1 and CDR2 are SQVTM and ANQGSEA. Deletions cut 6 bases from V and 4 bases from J, with 11 bases between. The CDR3 sequence: CSVVLSADTQYF. The CDR3 DNA sequence: TGCAGCGTAGTTCTTTCGGCAGATACGCAGTATTTT.

There are many counts of this clone. This sequence joins TRBV2 and TRBJ2-7; D possibly uses TRBD1 or TRBD2 (6 bases each). The CDR3 runs to 12 residues. V shed 11 bases and J shed 3 bases, with 14 bases lying between them. Germline V CDR1 and CDR2: SNHLY, FYNNEI. CDR3 coding DNA: TGTGCCCAAGGCAGGGGAGGCTACGAGCAGTACTTC. Its translation is CAQGRGGYEQYF. The whole variable domain, remainder taken from reference TRBV2 and TRBJ2-7, is EPEVTQTPSHQVTQMGQEVILRCVPISNHLYFYWYRQILGQKVEFLVSFYNNEISEKSEIFDDQFSVERPDGSNFTLKIRSTKLEDSAMYFCAQGRGGYEQYFGPGTRLTVT.

The chain has TRBV7-2 and TRBJ1-5, with 7 bases matching TRBD1. J was trimmed by 6 bases and V by 1 base; bases with no gene match: 6. CDR1 SGHTA and CDR2 FQGNSA come from the germline V gene. The CDR3 length is 15 residues. CDR3 loop: CASSLGPGGGQPQHF. The DNA of the CDR3 is TGTGCCAGCAGCTTAGGACCAGGGGGAGGTCAGCCCCAGCATTTT. Full variable domain (missing parts from reference TRBV7-2 and TRBJ1-5): GAGVSQSPSNKVTEKGKDVELRCDPISGHTALYWYRQSLGQGLEFLIYFQGNSAPDKSGLPSDRFSAERTGGSVSTLTIQRTQQEDSAVYLCASSLGPGGGQPQHFGDGTRLSIL.

The chain is built from TRBV29-1 and TRBJ2-7, with D possibly TRBD2 on 5 matching bases. Germline lookup yields CDR1 SQVTM and CDR2 ANQGSEA. There are 12 residues in the CDR3. V was shortened by 5 bases and J by 6 bases, with 14 bases between the two germline ends. The CDR3 loop reads CSVLDFGSEQYF. The CDR3 DNA sequence: TGCAGCGTTTTGGATTTTGGGAGCGAGCAGTACTTC.

The V gene is TRBV4-3, the J gene TRBJ1-5, with 8 bases matching TRBD1. Germline assignment: CDR1 LGHNA and CDR2 YSLEER. J was trimmed by 6 bases and V by 1 base; bases with no gene match: 8. This CDR3 is 16 amino acids long. The CDR3 bases are TGCGCCAGCAGCCAAGCTAGGACAGGGTTAGGTCAGCCCCAGCATTTT. It specifies CASSQARTGLGQPQHF.

The V gene is TRBV4-2, the J gene TRBJ1-2; perhaps TRBD1 as D (6 bases). This CDR3 has 14 residues. Per the germline V gene, CDR1 is LGHNA and CDR2 is YNFKEQ. The V and J ends lost 4 bases and 2 bases respectively, with 11 bases between them. Here the CDR3 reads CASSPEDSNYGYTF. The CDR3 DNA sequence: TGTGCCAGCAGCCCTGAGGACAGCAACTATGGCTACACCTTC.

This clone was found many times. The chain employs TRBV4-2 and TRBJ2-3, with 8 bases identical to TRBD2. V shed 0 bases, J shed 4 bases, and the junction held 6 bases outside the gene matches. The CDR3 runs to 16 residues. CDR1 and CDR2 (germline): LGHNA, YNFKEQ. The CDR3 reads CASSQEHSGGPDTQYF. Here the CDR3 DNA reads TGTGCCAGCAGCCAAGAACATTCGGGGGGGCCAGATACGCAGTATTTT.

The rearrangement uses TRBV6-5 and TRBJ1-1; D gene uncertain. Between the trimmed V and J ends, which lost 6 bases and 3 bases, there was a span of 11 bases. The CDR3 contains 13 residues. CDR1 and CDR2 (germline): MNHEY, SVGAGI. CDR3 protein: CASSPTQDTEAFF. In DNA form, the CDR3 reads TGTGCCAGCAGCCCGACCCAGGACACTGAAGCTTTCTTT.

This chain connects TRBV13 to TRBJ2-7, with 7 bases matching TRBD2. V lost 5 bases, J lost 3 bases, and 4 bases stayed unmatched. In germline, CDR1 is PRHDT, CDR2 FYEKMQ (reference sequence). CDR3 size: 13 residues. In nucleotides, the CDR3 is TGTGCCAGCAGCCCCCGGGGGGACTACGAGCAGTACTTC. This gives the protein CASSPRGDYEQYF.

This clone was seen a few times. The gene calls are TRBV4-1 and TRBJ2-3; D might be TRBD2 (6 bases). This CDR3 contains 17 residues. The ends were cut back, 0 bases at V and 3 bases at J, with 16 bases in the middle. Germline lookup yields CDR1 MGHRA and CDR2 YSYEKL. CDR3 in DNA: TGCGCCAGCAGCCAAGACCCAGTCCTAGCGAGGACAGATACGCAGTATTTT. Its protein is CASSQDPVLARTDTQYF.

The chain links TRBV13 to TRBJ2-7; D unresolved. Between the trimmed V and J ends, which lost 4 bases and 6 bases, there was a span of 7 bases. From germline, CDR1 is PRHDT and CDR2 FYEKMQ (reference sequence). The CDR3 consists of 11 residues. The CDR3 loop is CASSSSGEQYF. For the CDR3, the DNA is TGTGCCAGCAGCTCCTCCGGCGAGCAGTACTTC.

This chain uses TRBV29-1 with TRBJ1-3, with a possible D match to TRBD1 (6 bases). The CDR3 is 14 amino acids. V was pared by 6 bases and J by 0 bases, with 12 bases between. Germline CDR1 and CDR2: SQVTM and ANQGSEA. The CDR3: CSVEQGASGNTIYF. CDR3 nucleotides: TGCAGCGTAGAACAGGGTGCCTCTGGAAACACCATATATTTT.

The J gene is TRBJ1-2, the V gene TRBV4-1; D remains unclear. V lost 3 bases and J lost 7, with 18 bases in between. In germline, CDR1 is MGHRA, CDR2 YSYEKL. This CDR3 contains 15 residues. CDR3 loop: CASSQIENEVGGYTF. The CDR3 DNA reads TGCGCCAGCAGCCAGATAGAAAACGAGGTCGGTGGCTACACCTTC.

The rearrangement joins TRBV7-9 to TRBJ2-1; the D call may be TRBD1 or TRBD2 (5 bases each). Germline V lookup: CDR1 SEHNR, CDR2 FQNEAQ (reference sequence). V was cut by 1 base and J by 6 bases, with 10 bases left in between. This CDR3 comprises 14 residues. The DNA of the CDR3 is TGTGCCAGCAGCTTAGGACGGGACGGCAATGAGCAGTTCTTC. Translation gives CASSLGRDGNEQFF.

The chain couples TRBV5-1 to TRBJ2-2, with unresolved D. This CDR3 has 14 amino acids. Germline V gene sequence: CDR1 SGHRS, CDR2 YFSETQ. V gave up 0 bases and J gave up 6 bases, with 9 bases separating them. CDR3 region: CASSLARGPGELFF. The CDR3 DNA is TGCGCCAGCAGCTTGGCACGCGGACCCGGGGAGCTGTTTTTT.

The chain joins TRBV4-1 to TRBJ2-1; TRBD2 matches 12 bases. Per the germline V gene, CDR1 is MGHRA and CDR2 is YSYEKL. V gave up 3 bases and J gave up 9 bases; unmatched junction bases: 9. The CDR3 totals 16 residues. CDR3 sequence reads: CASSQIVTSGGGEQFF. The DNA of the CDR3 is TGCGCCAGCAGCCAGATCGTGACTAGCGGGGGTGGTGAGCAGTTCTTC.

This clone has a handful of counts. The gene calls are TRBV5-1 and TRBJ2-7; 9 nucleotides match TRBD2. Germline V gives CDR1 SGHRS, CDR2 YFSETQ. This CDR3 contains 15 residues. V was pared by 4 bases and J by 1 base, with 6 bases of the junction left unmatched. In DNA form, the CDR3 reads TGCGCCAGCAGCATGACTAGCGGTGCTTCCTACGAGCAGTACTTC. Residues: CASSMTSGASYEQYF.

The V call is TRBV9, the J call TRBJ2-1, with D perhaps TRBD1 or TRBD2 (5 bases each). CDR1 and CDR2 (germline): SGDLS, YYNGEE. CDR3 length: 13 amino acids. V was pared by 3 bases and J by 8 bases, with 12 bases between. The CDR3 sequence: CASSGDGWDEQFF. The CDR3 bases are TGTGCCAGCAGCGGGGACGGGTGGGATGAGCAGTTCTTC.

The chain carries TRBV7-8 and TRBJ1-2; D not resolved. Germline CDR1 SGHVS, CDR2 FQNEAQ. This CDR3 is built from 14 residues. V lost 5 bases and J lost 6, with 16 bases in between. Here the CDR3 DNA reads TGTGCCAGCAGCCCTCGACCACGCGAGGATGGCTACACCTTC. Amino acid sequence: CASSPRPREDGYTF.

About this clone: A read error may account for a junction end that differs from germline. The chain has TRBV5-6 and TRBJ1-1; D gene ambiguous. Germline V gives CDR1 SGHDT, CDR2 YYEEEE. This CDR3 has 12 amino acids. The CDR3 spells CAGSFGSQEAFF. DNA for the CDR3: TGTGCCGGCAGCTTTGGGAGCCAGGAAGCTTTCTTT.

This clone was recorded only once. This sequence joins TRBV13 and TRBJ1-1; 8 nucleotides align to TRBD1. From germline, CDR1 is PRHDT and CDR2 FYEKMQ (reference sequence). Unmatched junction bases numbered 7, after V lost 5 bases and J lost 8 bases. This CDR3 contains 13 residues. The CDR3, as DNA: TGTGCCAGCAGCGCCGACAGGGGTCTCGAAGCTTTCTTT. Its translation: CASSADRGLEAFF.

This clone was seen only a few times. The V and J genes are TRBV27 and TRBJ2-3; D remains ambiguous. The CDR3 totals 15 residues. In germline, CDR1 is MNHEY, CDR2 SMNVEV (reference sequence). Trimming removed 6 bases from V and 6 bases from J, with 19 bases in between. This chain's CDR3 is CASSQIPLRADTQYF. The CDR3, as DNA: TGTGCCAGCAGCCAAATCCCCCTTCGAGCCGATACGCAGTATTTT.

The chain uses TRBV4-3 and TRBJ1-1; D unresolved. The CDR3 contains 15 residues. Per germline, CDR1 LGHNA and CDR2 YSLEER. V gave up 0 bases and J gave up 0 bases, with 8 bases separating them. CDR3 bases: TGCGCCAGCAGCCAAGATCGGGCCGTGAACACTGAAGCTTTCTTT. Translating it yields CASSQDRAVNTEAFF.